The T cell receptor beta chain under discussion was sequenced for a study of CD8 T cells in ankylosing spondylitis. Study results and limitations: Apparently characteristic of ankylosing spondylitis blood was a TCR beta motif (roughly 8 highly homologous variants). Disease-linked clones reportedly showed significant enrichment in matched ankylosing spondylitis synovial fluid. A subset of motif variants has previously been described in the synovial fluid and blood of reactive arthritis.

Germline assignment: CDR1 MNHEY and CDR2 SMNVEV (reference sequence). V shed 5 bases and J shed 3 bases, with 14 bases lying between them. The CDR3 runs to 14 residues. By quantitative 5'-RACE with molecular barcodes, the TCR beta libraries were made. TCRdb re-called the 5' RACE reads through MiXCR, storing one row per CDR3 protein. This table has 450,000 or so distinct CDR3 sequences, 26% appearing once. Of note for this clonotype: Its antigen is undetermined.

The source is a male donor with ankylosing spondylitis. The sequenced sample was blood, either unsorted or a sorted T cell fraction (not recorded which). V gene TRBV27 combines with J gene TRBJ2-7, with D perhaps matching TRBD2 (7 bases). CDR3 coding DNA: TGTGCCAGCAGTCATAGGGGGGGCCTCTACGAGCAGTACTTC. It encodes CASSHRGGLYEQYF.